A single sample is the source of the 28 T cell receptor beta chains below, sequenced in a study of beta chain features in type 1 diabetes. Study-level findings and limits: All four CD4+ subsets from Type 1 diabetes patients carried moderately but significantly shorter TCRB CDR3s.

Every bit of the isolated RNA underwent reverse transcription, so sequencing read expressed TCRB transcripts. Profiled with immunoSEQ multiplex PCR; TCRdb holds only in-frame clones, not every one. Of some 70,000 clones listed, nearly 50% were seen once; the top ten hold roughly 0.7%. No antigen has been assigned to these receptors. Input material: central memory CD4+ T cells from blood. The receptors were gathered from a man aged 25-45 years with type 1 diabetes.

The J gene is TRBJ2-1, the V gene TRBV19, with D possibly being TRBD2 (6 bases). There are 16 residues in the CDR3. Trimming shortened V by 4 bases and J by 0 bases, and 13 bases separated the two germline ends. The germline V gene has CDR1 LNHDA and CDR2 SQIVND (reference sequence). The CDR3 DNA reads TGTGCCAGTAGTAACACAGGAGGGAGCTCCTACAATGAGCAGTTCTTC. Residues: CASSNTGGSSYNEQFF.

This sequence joins TRBV2 and TRBJ1-2; no clear D gene. The CDR3 loop spans 11 amino acids. Trimming removed 5 bases from V and 3 bases from J, with 4 bases in between. Germline CDR1 is SNHLY and CDR2 is FYNNEI. The CDR3 loop reads CASSPDYGYTF. The CDR3 coding sequence is TGTGCCAGCAGTCCGGACTATGGCTACACCTTC.

CDR3 sequence: CASSVLANNEQFF. Written as DNA, the CDR3 is TGTGCCAGCAGTGTCCTAGCGAACAATGAGCAGTTCTTC. This chain connects TRBV2 to TRBJ2-1; perhaps TRBD2 as D (6 bases). V lost 4 bases to trimming and J lost 5 bases, with 9 bases between them. In germline, CDR1 is SNHLY, CDR2 FYNNEI. The length of the CDR3 is 13 residues. Based on the CDR3 plus reference TRBV2 and TRBJ2-1, the full variable domain is EPEVTQTPSHQVTQMGQEVILRCVPISNHLYFYWYRQILGQKVEFLVSFYNNEISEKSEIFDDQFSVERPDGSNFTLKIRSTKLEDSAMYFCASSVLANNEQFFGPGTRLTVL.

The table lists this clone with a few counts. J is TRBJ2-5 and V is TRBV2; D not certain. Germline values: CDR1 SNHLY, CDR2 FYNNEI. V gave up 8 bases and J gave up 3 bases, with 13 bases separating them. The CDR3 is made up of 13 amino acids. The DNA of the CDR3 is TGTGCCAGCGAGCGCGCCATTGAAGAGACCCAGTACTTC. It specifies CASERAIEETQYF.

The chain carries TRBV5-6 and TRBJ2-5; TRBD2 is a possible D gene (5 bases). The J call is uncertain, as TRBJ2-7 better fits the DNA end. Germline CDR1 and CDR2: SGHDT and YYEEEE. This CDR3 is 14 amino acids long. The chain's CDR3 is CASSFGIFHNEQYF. Here the CDR3 DNA reads TGTGCCAGCAGCTTCGGGATTTTCCACAACGAGCAGTACTTC.

The chain employs TRBV6-1 and TRBJ1-1; TRBD1 is a possible D gene (6 bases). Per the germline V gene, CDR1 is MNHNS and CDR2 is SASEGT. Deletions cut 4 bases from V and 4 bases from J, with 13 bases between. The CDR3 has 14 amino acids. The CDR3 DNA sequence: TGTGCCAGCAGTGTAGTCGGCAGGGGCACTGAAGCTTTCTTT. Translation gives CASSVVGRGTEAFF.

The chain uses TRBV5-1 and TRBJ2-7; D unresolved. The CDR3 is 13 amino acids. Germline V gene lookup returns CDR1 SGHRS and CDR2 YFSETQ. With 3 bases removed from V and 1 base from J, the gap between germline ends came to 8 bases. For the CDR3, the DNA is TGCGCCAGCAGCTCAGCCGGGTCCTACGAGCAGTACTTC. Translation gives CASSSAGSYEQYF.

The CDR3, as DNA: TGTGCCAGCAGCCCCGGGACAGCTGGAAACACCATATATTTT. The encoded protein is CASSPGTAGNTIYF. The chain recombines TRBV28 with TRBJ1-3; TRBD1 agrees at 7 bases. The CDR3 totals 14 residues. J was trimmed by 2 bases and V by 6 bases; bases with no gene match: 4. The germline CDR1 and CDR2 sequences are MDHEN and SYDVKM.

This sequence joins TRBV9 and TRBJ2-3; 13 nucleotides line up with TRBD2. V was pared by 0 bases and J by 10 bases, with 8 bases of the junction left unmatched. CDR3 size: 16 residues. Germline values: CDR1 SGDLS, CDR2 YYNGEE. The CDR3 protein is CASSVGLAGGTVAQYF. CDR3 nucleotides: TGTGCCAGCAGCGTAGGACTAGCGGGGGGCACGGTAGCGCAGTATTTT.

The CDR3 nucleotides are TGTGCCAGCAGCTTAGCGACGGGACAGGGAAAAAACATTCAGTACTTC. It encodes CASSLATGQGKNIQYF. This chain connects TRBV7-9 to TRBJ2-4, with 9 nucleotides matching TRBD1. V trimming: 0 bases; J trimming: 4 bases; junction bases outside the gene matches: 4. Germline values: CDR1 SEHNR, CDR2 FQNEAQ (reference sequence). There are 16 residues in the CDR3.

V gene TRBV18 combines with J gene TRBJ1-4, with D uncertain. Between the trimmed V and J ends, which lost 3 bases and 8 bases, there was a span of 19 bases. CDR1 KGHSH and CDR2 LQKENI come from the germline V gene. This CDR3 is built from 16 residues. The CDR3 DNA reads TGTGCCAGCTCACCTCCCCCCGGGATAGAGTCCGAAAAACTGTTTTTT. Its protein is CASSPPPGIESEKLFF.

This clone was counted a few times. The V and J genes are TRBV7-9 and TRBJ1-1; D gene ambiguous. Germline-derived CDR1 and CDR2 are SEHNR and FQNEAQ (reference sequence). Between the trimmed V and J ends, which lost 4 bases and 1 base, there was a span of 7 bases. The CDR3 is made up of 13 amino acids. CDR3 in DNA: TGTGCCAGCAGCTCCCCTAGGAACACTGAAGCTTTCTTT. This gives the protein CASSSPRNTEAFF. The complete variable domain, with remaining parts taken from reference TRBV7-9 and TRBJ1-1, reads DTGVSQNPRHKITKRGQNVTFRCDPISEHNRLYWYRQTLGQGPEFLTYFQNEAQLEKSRLLSDRFSAERPKGSFSTLEIQRTEQGDSAMYLCASSSPRNTEAFFGQGTRLTVV.

The genes are TRBV10-3 and TRBJ2-3; TRBD2 aligns across 8 bases. The CDR3 extends over 16 amino acids. V shed 4 bases, J shed 5 bases, and the junction held 11 bases outside the gene matches. Germline lookup yields CDR1 ENHRY and CDR2 SYGVKD. CDR3 residues: CAISGRLAPSGDTQYF. CDR3 coding DNA: TGTGCCATCAGTGGAAGACTAGCGCCTTCGGGAGATACGCAGTATTTT.

The chain is built from TRBV9 and TRBJ1-5; D unresolved. V lost 0 bases, J lost 2 bases, and 6 bases lay in between. The CDR3 covers 14 residues. Germline CDR1 SGDLS, CDR2 YYNGEE. The CDR3 is CASSVGGGNQPQHF. The CDR3 bases are TGTGCCAGCAGCGTAGGGGGAGGCAATCAGCCCCAGCATTTT.

J is TRBJ2-3 and V is TRBV7-9, with 10 bases matching TRBD2. The CDR3 length is 18 residues. V shed 6 bases, J shed 4 bases, and the junction held 16 bases outside the gene matches. Germline V gene lookup returns CDR1 SEHNR and CDR2 FQNEAQ (reference sequence). CDR3 in amino acids: CASRQMTSGQGGADTQYF. In DNA, the CDR3 is TGTGCCAGCAGACAAATGACTAGCGGGCAGGGCGGGGCAGATACGCAGTATTTT.

V is TRBV29-1 and J is TRBJ1-4; 9 bases match TRBD1. CDR1 SQVTM and CDR2 ANQGSEA come from the germline V gene. This CDR3 has 14 residues. V was pared by 7 bases and J by 8 bases, with 11 bases of the junction left unmatched. CDR3 nucleotides: TGCAGCGCTGGAGCCGGGACAGGGCGCGAAAAACTGTTTTTT. Residues: CSAGAGTGREKLFF.

This clone was counted a few times. The chain links TRBV28 to TRBJ2-7; 8 nucleotides match TRBD1. V dropped 6 bases and J dropped 0; count of bases not matched to a gene: 7. Per the germline V gene, CDR1 is MDHEN and CDR2 is SYDVKM. The CDR3 covers 15 residues. The CDR3 DNA reads as TGTGCCAGCAGCACTCCGGGACAGGACTCCTACGAGCAGTACTTC. Translating it yields CASSTPGQDSYEQYF. The full variable domain, in which reference TRBV28 and TRBJ2-7 provide the parts outside the CDR3, is DVKVTQSSRYLVKRTGEKVFLECVQDMDHENMFWYRQDPGLGLRLIYFSYDVKMKEKGDIPEGYSVSREKKERFSLILESASTNQTSMYLCASSTPGQDSYEQYFGPGTRLTVT.

V is TRBV5-1 and J is TRBJ1-4, with 7 positions matching TRBD1. Germline CDR1 SGHRS, CDR2 YFSETQ. The CDR3 loop spans 14 amino acids. Trimming took 4 bases from V and 4 from J; bases not matched to a gene: 4. As DNA, the CDR3 is TGCGCCAGCAGCCCGGGACAGTTTAATGAAAAACTGTTTTTT. Translated: CASSPGQFNEKLFF.

The chain combines TRBV10-3 with TRBJ2-2, with 7 bases that match TRBD2. J was trimmed by 6 bases and V by 8 bases; bases with no gene match: 9. The germline V gene encodes CDR1 ENHRY and CDR2 SYGVKD. The CDR3 contains 14 residues. CDR3 loop: CAIGEGGPAGELFF. Written as DNA, the CDR3 is TGTGCCATCGGGGAGGGAGGGCCGGCCGGGGAGCTGTTTTTT.

This clone was counted between two and nine times. The chain is built from TRBV6-5 and TRBJ2-3; TRBD2 might be the D (5 bases). The CDR3 has 13 amino acids. V lost 5 bases and J lost 4, with 10 bases in between. Germline values: CDR1 MNHEY, CDR2 SVGAGI. CDR3 nucleotide sequence: TGTGCCAGCAGTCTTACGAGGGCAGATACGCAGTATTTT. It yields the protein CASSLTRADTQYF.

This chain connects TRBV14 to TRBJ1-6; tentative D call: TRBD1 (5 bases). V lost 3 bases and J lost 7, with 10 bases in between. The CDR3 is 14 amino acids. CDR1 SGHDN and CDR2 FVKESK come from the germline V gene. The CDR3 loop is CASSQSSGNSPLHF. The DNA for the CDR3 is TGTGCCAGCAGCCAGAGCTCAGGGAATTCACCCCTCCACTTT.

The CDR3 loop reads CASSRGAAGLGEQYF. For the CDR3, the DNA is TGTGCCAGCAGCCGCGGTGCAGCGGGACTGGGAGAGCAGTACTTC. The rearrangement joins TRBV7-9 to TRBJ2-7; 7 nucleotides match TRBD2. V dropped 5 bases and J dropped 7; count of bases not matched to a gene: 14. Germline-derived CDR1 and CDR2 are SEHNR and FQNEAQ (reference sequence). This CDR3 spans 15 amino acids.

A few counts support this clone. The V and J genes are TRBV4-1 and TRBJ2-7; 9 bases are shared with TRBD2. This CDR3 region has 15 residues. Per the germline V gene, CDR1 is MGHRA and CDR2 is YSYEKL. V lost 1 base to trimming and J lost 1 base; unmatched junction nucleotides: 2. The CDR3 protein is CASSQGTSVSYEQYF. The DNA for the CDR3 is TGCGCCAGCAGCCAAGGGACTAGCGTTTCCTACGAGCAGTACTTC.

This clone has just one count. Additional DNA sequences in this sample encode the identical CDR3. This chain connects TRBV4-1 to TRBJ2-7; 9 bases agree with TRBD1. The CDR3 is 16 residues long. In germline, CDR1 is MGHRA, CDR2 YSYEKL. V shed 3 bases, J shed 6 bases, and the junction held 12 bases outside the gene matches. The CDR3 bases are TGCGCCAGCAGCCAGGACCGGGACAGGGTTGGTAGCGAGCAGTACTTC. Translation: CASSQDRDRVGSEQYF.

The CDR3 coding sequence is TGCGCCAGCAGCCCATCTACTCTAGCGGGGGACCGACCGGAGGAGACCCAGTACTTC. Amino acid sequence: CASSPSTLAGDRPEETQYF. The V gene is TRBV4-1, the J gene TRBJ2-5, with 10 positions matching TRBD2. CDR3 size: 19 residues. Germline-derived CDR1 and CDR2 are MGHRA and YSYEKL. V lost 4 bases, J lost 5 bases, and 19 bases stayed unmatched.

The CDR3 here is CASTTGQYNEQFF. The CDR3, as DNA: TGTGCCAGCACCACGGGACAGTACAATGAGCAGTTCTTC. The chain links TRBV2 to TRBJ2-1; TRBD1 agrees at 7 bases. The germline CDR1 and CDR2 sequences are SNHLY and FYNNEI. V shed 7 bases and J 4 bases; nucleotides not matched to a gene: 4. The CDR3 extends over 13 amino acids. The complete variable domain, with remaining parts taken from reference TRBV2 and TRBJ2-1, reads EPEVTQTPSHQVTQMGQEVILRCVPISNHLYFYWYRQILGQKVEFLVSFYNNEISEKSEIFDDQFSVERPDGSNFTLKIRSTKLEDSAMYFCASTTGQYNEQFFGPGTRLTVL.

This chain joins TRBV4-1 and TRBJ2-7; TRBD2 aligns across 8 bases. The trim removed 1 base at V and 2 bases at J, leaving 1 base unmatched. The CDR3 has 14 amino acids. CDR1 and CDR2 from the germline V gene are MGHRA and YSYEKL. The CDR3 DNA sequence: TGCGCCAGCAGCCAAGGGCGGGGGGCCTACGAGCAGTACTTC. As protein: CASSQGRGAYEQYF.

The gene calls are TRBV27 and TRBJ1-1; D may be TRBD1 (6 bases). CDR3 size: 15 residues. Germline loops: CDR1 MNHEY, CDR2 SMNVEV (reference sequence). Trimming removed 5 bases at V and 1 base at J, with 14 bases between. CDR3 coding DNA: TGTGCCAGCAGTCCCACCTGGACAGCGAACACTGAAGCTTTCTTT. This translates into CASSPTWTANTEAFF.